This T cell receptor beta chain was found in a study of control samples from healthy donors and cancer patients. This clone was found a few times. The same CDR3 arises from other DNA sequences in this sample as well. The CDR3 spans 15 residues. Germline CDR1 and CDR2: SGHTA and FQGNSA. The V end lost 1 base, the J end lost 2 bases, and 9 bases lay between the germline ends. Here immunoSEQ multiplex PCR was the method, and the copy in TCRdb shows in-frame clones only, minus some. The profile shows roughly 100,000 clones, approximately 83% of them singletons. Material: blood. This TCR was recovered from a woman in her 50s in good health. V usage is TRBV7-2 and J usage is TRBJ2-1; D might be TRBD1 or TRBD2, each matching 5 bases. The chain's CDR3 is CASSLGVGPYNEQFF. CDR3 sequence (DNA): TGTGCCAGCAGCTTAGGGGTGGGACCCTACAATGAGCAGTTCTTC.